The 7 T cell receptor beta chains below come from one sample, sequenced in a study of blood T cells in healthy people across ages. Combining a sample-barcoded 5' primer with a J-beta primer mix, a second PCR ran for roughly 7 to 11 cycles. From the 5' RACE reads, TCRdb called clonotypes with MiXCR, one entry per CDR3 protein. The sample holds roughly 1.7 million distinct CDR3 sequences, 34% seen once. Material: blood. The receptor source for this set is a young woman in good health.

In this sample, this clonotype turned up a few times. The V gene is TRBV12-3 or TRBV12-4, the J gene TRBJ2-5; 8 positions match TRBD2. Trimming cost V 6 bases and J 4 bases; bases outside gene matches: 7. This CDR3 contains 14 residues. CDR3 DNA: TGTGCCAGCAGCCCCAGCGGGGGACTAGAGACCCAGTACTTC. Translating it yields CASSPSGGLETQYF.

This clonotype was observed a few times. This sequence joins TRBV5-1 and TRBJ1-2, with TRBD1 identical over 10 bases. The J segment lost 6 bases and the V segment lost 0 bases, leaving 5 bases of the junction unmatched. The CDR3 has 15 amino acids. Germline V gene data show CDR1 as SGHRS and CDR2 as YFSETQ. DNA of the CDR3: TGCGCCAGCAGCTTGGCCGGGACAGGGGTCGATGGCTACACCTTC. The encoded protein is CASSLAGTGVDGYTF. Filled out from reference TRBV5-1 and TRBJ1-2, the complete variable domain reads KAGVTQTPRYLIKTRGQQVTLSCSPISGHRSVSWYQQTPGQGLQFLFEYFSETQRNKGNFPGRFSGRQFSNSRSEMNVSTLELGDSALYLCASSLAGTGVDGYTFGSGTRLTVV.

J is TRBJ1-2 and V is TRBV20-1; D is unresolved. V was pared by 1 base and J by 7 bases, with 10 bases between. Germline V gives CDR1 DFQATT, CDR2 SNEGSKA (reference sequence). This CDR3 spans 12 amino acids. The CDR3 region has the DNA TGCAGTGCTAGAGCCCCGGAAACTGGCTACACCTTC. This translates into CSARAPETGYTF.

CDR3 sequence (DNA): TGCAGTGCCCGACAGACCAGTTCACCCCTCCACTTT. Translated, it gives CSARQTSSPLHF. The chain carries TRBV20-1 and TRBJ1-6, with D possibly TRBD1 on 5 matching bases. CDR3 length equals 12 residues. Deletions cut 6 bases from V and 9 bases from J, with 12 bases between. Germline V gives CDR1 DFQATT, CDR2 SNEGSKA (reference sequence).

This clonotype was counted a few times. The chain links TRBV21-1 to TRBJ2-4; TRBD1 is taken as the D call from the table, unchecked against the DNA. TRBV21-1 is annotated as a pseudogene. The CDR3 totals 18 residues. CDR3 protein: CASGPRGVSRFAKNIQYF. The CDR3 DNA reads as TGTGCCAGCGGACCCAGGGGGGTTTCTAGGTTTGCCAAAAACATTCAGTACTTC.

This clonotype was seen more than once but under ten times. The CDR3 DNA is TGCGCCAGCAGCTTAGGACTATCCCGGTATTTT. Residues: CASSLGLSRYF. The V call is TRBV5-1, the J call TRBJ2-3; maybe TRBD2 (6 bases). The CDR3 is 11 residues long. The V end lost 2 bases, the J end lost 14 bases, and 12 bases lay between the germline ends. Per germline, CDR1 SGHRS and CDR2 YFSETQ.

This clonotype was detected only once. The chain uses TRBV30 and TRBJ2-5; D possibly uses TRBD1 or TRBD2 (5 bases each). The CDR3 runs to 15 residues. Per the germline V gene, CDR1 is GTSNPN and CDR2 is SVGIG (reference sequence). The V and J ends lost 5 bases and 1 base respectively, with 17 bases between them. CDR3 protein: CAWARGGYLQETQYF. In DNA, the CDR3 is TGTGCCTGGGCGCGTGGGGGATACCTCCAAGAGACCCAGTACTTC.